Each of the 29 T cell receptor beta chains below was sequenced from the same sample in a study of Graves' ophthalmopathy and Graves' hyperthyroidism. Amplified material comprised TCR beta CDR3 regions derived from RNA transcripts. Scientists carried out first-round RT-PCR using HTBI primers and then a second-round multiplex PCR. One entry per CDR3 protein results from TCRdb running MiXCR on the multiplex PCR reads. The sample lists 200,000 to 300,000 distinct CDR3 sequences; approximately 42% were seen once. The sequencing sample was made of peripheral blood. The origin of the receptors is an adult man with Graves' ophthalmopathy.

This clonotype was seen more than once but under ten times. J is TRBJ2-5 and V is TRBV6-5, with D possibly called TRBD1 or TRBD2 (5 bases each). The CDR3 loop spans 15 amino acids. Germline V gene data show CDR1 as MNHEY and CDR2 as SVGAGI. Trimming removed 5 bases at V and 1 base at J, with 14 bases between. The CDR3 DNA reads TGTGCCAGCAGTCGCGTACACGGGGCCCAAGAGACCCAGTACTTC. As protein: CASSRVHGAQETQYF.

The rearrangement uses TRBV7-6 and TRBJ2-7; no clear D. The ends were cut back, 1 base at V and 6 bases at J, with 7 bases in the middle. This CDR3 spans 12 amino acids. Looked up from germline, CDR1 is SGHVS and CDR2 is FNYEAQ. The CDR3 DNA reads TGTGCCAGCAGCTTAGTAGTGGGCGAGCAGTACTTC. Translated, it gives CASSLVVGEQYF.

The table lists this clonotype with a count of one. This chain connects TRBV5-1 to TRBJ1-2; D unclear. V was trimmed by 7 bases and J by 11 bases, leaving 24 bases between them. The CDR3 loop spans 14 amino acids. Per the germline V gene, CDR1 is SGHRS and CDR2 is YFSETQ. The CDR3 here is CASGPDSASIRYTF. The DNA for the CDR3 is TGCGCCAGCGGACCCGACTCAGCCTCTATAAGATACACCTTC.

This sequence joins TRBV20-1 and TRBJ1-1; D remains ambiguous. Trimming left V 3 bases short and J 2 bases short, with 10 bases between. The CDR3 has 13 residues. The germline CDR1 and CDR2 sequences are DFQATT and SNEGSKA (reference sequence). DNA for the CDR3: TGCAGTGCTAGGGCCCAATATAACACTGAAGCTTTCTTT. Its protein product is CSARAQYNTEAFF.

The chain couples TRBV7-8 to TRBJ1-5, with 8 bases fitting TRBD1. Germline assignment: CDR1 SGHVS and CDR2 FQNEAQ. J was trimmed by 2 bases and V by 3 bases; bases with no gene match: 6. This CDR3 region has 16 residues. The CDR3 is CASSLDRVPGNQPQHF. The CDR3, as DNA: TGTGCCAGCAGCTTGGACAGGGTCCCAGGCAATCAGCCCCAGCATTTT.

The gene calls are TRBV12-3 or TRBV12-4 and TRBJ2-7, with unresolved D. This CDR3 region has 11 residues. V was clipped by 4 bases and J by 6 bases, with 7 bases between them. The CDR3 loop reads CASSYSAEQYF. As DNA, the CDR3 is TGTGCCAGCAGTTACTCTGCCGAGCAGTACTTC.

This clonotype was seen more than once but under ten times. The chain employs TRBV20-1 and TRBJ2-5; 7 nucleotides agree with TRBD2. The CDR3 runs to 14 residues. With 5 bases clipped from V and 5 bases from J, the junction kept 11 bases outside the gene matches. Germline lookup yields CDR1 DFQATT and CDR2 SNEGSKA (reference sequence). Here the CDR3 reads CSARGRGADETQYF. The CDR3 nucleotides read TGCAGTGCTCGGGGGAGGGGCGCCGATGAGACCCAGTACTTC.

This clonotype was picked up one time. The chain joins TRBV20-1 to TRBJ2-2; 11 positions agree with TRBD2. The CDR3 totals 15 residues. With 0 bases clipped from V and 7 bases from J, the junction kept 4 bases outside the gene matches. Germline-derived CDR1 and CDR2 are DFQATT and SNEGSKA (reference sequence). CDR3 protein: CSARDPSGGSGELFF. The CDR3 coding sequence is TGCAGTGCTAGAGATCCTAGCGGGGGGAGCGGGGAGCTGTTTTTT.

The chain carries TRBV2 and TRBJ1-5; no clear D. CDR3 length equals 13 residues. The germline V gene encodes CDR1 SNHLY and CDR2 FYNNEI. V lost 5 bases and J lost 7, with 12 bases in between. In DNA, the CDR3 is TGTGCCAGCAGTTTTTATCGTGGGCAGCCCCAGCATTTT. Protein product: CASSFYRGQPQHF. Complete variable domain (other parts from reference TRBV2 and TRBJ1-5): EPEVTQTPSHQVTQMGQEVILRCVPISNHLYFYWYRQILGQKVEFLVSFYNNEISEKSEIFDDQFSVERPDGSNFTLKIRSTKLEDSAMYFCASSFYRGQPQHFGDGTRLSIL.

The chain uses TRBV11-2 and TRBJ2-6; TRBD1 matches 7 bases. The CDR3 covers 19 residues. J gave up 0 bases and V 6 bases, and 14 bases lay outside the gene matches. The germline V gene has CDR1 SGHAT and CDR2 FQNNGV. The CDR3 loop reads CASRDRGGTGYSGANVLTF. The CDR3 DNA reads TGTGCCAGCAGGGATAGAGGGGGCACAGGCTACTCTGGGGCCAACGTCCTGACTTTC.

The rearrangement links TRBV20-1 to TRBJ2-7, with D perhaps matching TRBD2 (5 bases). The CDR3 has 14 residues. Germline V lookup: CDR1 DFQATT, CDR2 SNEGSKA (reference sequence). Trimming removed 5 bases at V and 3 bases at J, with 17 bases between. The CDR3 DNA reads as TGCAGTGCTCCAATGGGAGTCGGGGACTACGAGCAGTACTTC. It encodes CSAPMGVGDYEQYF.

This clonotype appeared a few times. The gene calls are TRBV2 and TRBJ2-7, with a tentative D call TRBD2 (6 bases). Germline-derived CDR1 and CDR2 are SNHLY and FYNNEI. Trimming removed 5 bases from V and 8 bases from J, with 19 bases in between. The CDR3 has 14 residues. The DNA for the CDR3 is TGTGCCAGCAGTCCCTCATGGGGAGGCAGCAAGCAGTACTTC. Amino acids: CASSPSWGGSKQYF. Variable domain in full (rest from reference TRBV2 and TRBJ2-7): EPEVTQTPSHQVTQMGQEVILRCVPISNHLYFYWYRQILGQKVEFLVSFYNNEISEKSEIFDDQFSVERPDGSNFTLKIRSTKLEDSAMYFCASSPSWGGSKQYFGPGTRLTVT.

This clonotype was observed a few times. For the CDR3, the DNA is TGTGCCAGCAGGTCCCCCACAGCAGGGGGCGAAGAGCAGTACTTC. Translation: CASRSPTAGGEEQYF. The V call is TRBV11-2, the J call TRBJ2-7, with 8 bases identical to TRBD1. The junction had 14 bases not matched to a gene; V was cut back by 6 bases and J by 7 bases. CDR1 and CDR2 (germline): SGHAT, FQNNGV. The CDR3 consists of 15 residues.

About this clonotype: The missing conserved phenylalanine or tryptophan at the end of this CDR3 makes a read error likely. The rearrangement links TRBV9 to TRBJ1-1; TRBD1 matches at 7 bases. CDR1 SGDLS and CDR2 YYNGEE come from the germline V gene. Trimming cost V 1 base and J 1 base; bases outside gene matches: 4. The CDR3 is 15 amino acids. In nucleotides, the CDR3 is TGTGCCAGCAGCGTAACAGGGGAGGGGAACACTGAAGCTTTCGTT. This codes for CASSVTGEGNTEAFV.

The CDR3 protein is CATSDSTWDRVGYTF. The DNA for the CDR3 is TGTGCCACCAGTGATTCCACTTGGGACAGGGTTGGCTACACCTTC. The rearrangement links TRBV24-1 to TRBJ1-2; 9 bases agree with TRBD1. Looked up from germline, CDR1 is KGHDR and CDR2 is SFDVKD. The V gene end was trimmed by 2 bases and the J gene end by 7 bases; junction bases not matched to a gene: 7. The CDR3 covers 15 residues.

The CDR3 here is CASSTTTGREQYF. The CDR3 bases are TGTGCCAGTAGTACAACGACAGGGAGGGAGCAGTACTTC. The chain is built from TRBV19 and TRBJ2-7; a weak D match, TRBD1 (7 bases). Per the germline V gene, CDR1 is LNHDA and CDR2 is SQIVND (reference sequence). V was shortened by 4 bases and J by 7 bases, with 14 bases between the two germline ends. There are 13 residues in the CDR3.

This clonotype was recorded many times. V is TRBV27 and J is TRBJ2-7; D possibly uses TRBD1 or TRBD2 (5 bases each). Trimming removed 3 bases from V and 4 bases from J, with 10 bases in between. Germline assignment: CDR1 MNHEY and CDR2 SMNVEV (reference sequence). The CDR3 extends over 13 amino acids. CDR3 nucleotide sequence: TGTGCCAGCAGTTTCGGGACGGGTTACGAGCAGTACTTC. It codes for CASSFGTGYEQYF.

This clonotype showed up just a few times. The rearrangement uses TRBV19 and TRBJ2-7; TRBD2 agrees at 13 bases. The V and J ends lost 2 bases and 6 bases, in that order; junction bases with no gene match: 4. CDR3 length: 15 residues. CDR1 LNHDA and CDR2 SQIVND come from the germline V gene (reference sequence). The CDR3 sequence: CASSIWTSGSGEQYF. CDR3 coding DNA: TGTGCCAGTAGTATATGGACTAGCGGGAGTGGCGAGCAGTACTTC.

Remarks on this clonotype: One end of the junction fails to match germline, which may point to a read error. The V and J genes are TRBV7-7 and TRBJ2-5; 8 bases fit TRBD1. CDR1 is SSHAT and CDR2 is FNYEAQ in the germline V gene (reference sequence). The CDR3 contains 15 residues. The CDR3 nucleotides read TGTGCTAGCAGTCAAAATCAGGGGGCGCTTGAGACCCAGTACTTC. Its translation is CASSQNQGALETQYF.

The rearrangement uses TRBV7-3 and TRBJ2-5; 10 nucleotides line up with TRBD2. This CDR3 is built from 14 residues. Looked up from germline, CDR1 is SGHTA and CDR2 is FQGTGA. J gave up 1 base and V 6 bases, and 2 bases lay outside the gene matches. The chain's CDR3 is CASSRTSGQETQYF. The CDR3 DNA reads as TGTGCCAGCAGTAGGACTAGCGGCCAAGAGACCCAGTACTTC.

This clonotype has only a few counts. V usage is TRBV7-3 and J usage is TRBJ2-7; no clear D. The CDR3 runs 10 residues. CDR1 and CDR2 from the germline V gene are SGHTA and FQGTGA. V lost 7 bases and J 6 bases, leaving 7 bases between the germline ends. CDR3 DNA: TGTGCCAGCATCGATTCCGAGCAGTACTTC. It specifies CASIDSEQYF.

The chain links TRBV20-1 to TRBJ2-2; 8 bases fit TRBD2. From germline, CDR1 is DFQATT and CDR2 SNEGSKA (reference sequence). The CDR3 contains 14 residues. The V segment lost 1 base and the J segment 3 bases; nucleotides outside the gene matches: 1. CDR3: CSARVSGDTGELFF. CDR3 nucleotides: TGCAGTGCTAGAGTTAGCGGGGACACCGGGGAGCTGTTTTTT.

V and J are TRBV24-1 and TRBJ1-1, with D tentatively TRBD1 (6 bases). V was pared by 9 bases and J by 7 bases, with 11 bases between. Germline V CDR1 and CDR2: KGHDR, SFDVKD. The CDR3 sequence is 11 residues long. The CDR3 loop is CATGTGREAFF. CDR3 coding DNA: TGTGCCACCGGAACAGGGCGTGAAGCTTTCTTT.

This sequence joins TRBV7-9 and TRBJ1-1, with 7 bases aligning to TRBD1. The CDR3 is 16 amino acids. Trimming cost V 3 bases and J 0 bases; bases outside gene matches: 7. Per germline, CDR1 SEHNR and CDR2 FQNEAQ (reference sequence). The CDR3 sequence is CASSLRQGGMNTEAFF. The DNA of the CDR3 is TGTGCCAGCAGCTTGAGGCAGGGGGGAATGAACACTGAAGCTTTCTTT.

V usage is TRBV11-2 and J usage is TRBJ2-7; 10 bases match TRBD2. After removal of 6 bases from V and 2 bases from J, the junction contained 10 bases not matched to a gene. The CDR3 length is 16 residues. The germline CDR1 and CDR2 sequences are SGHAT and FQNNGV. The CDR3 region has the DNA TGTGCCAGCAGTGGGAGGACTAGCGGTATGACCTACGAGCAGTACTTC. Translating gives CASSGRTSGMTYEQYF.

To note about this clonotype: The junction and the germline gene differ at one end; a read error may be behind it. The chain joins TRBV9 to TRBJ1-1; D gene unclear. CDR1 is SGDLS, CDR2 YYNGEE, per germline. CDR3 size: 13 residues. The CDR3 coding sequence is TGTGCCGGCAGTCTCGACATTAACACTGAAGCTTTCTTT. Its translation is CAGSLDINTEAFF.

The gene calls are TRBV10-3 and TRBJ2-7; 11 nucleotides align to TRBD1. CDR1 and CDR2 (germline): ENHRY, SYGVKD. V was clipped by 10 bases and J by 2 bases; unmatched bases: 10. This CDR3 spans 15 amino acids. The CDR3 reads CASSRTGGTTYEQYF. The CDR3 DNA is TGTGCCAGCAGCCGGACAGGGGGCACGACCTACGAGCAGTACTTC.

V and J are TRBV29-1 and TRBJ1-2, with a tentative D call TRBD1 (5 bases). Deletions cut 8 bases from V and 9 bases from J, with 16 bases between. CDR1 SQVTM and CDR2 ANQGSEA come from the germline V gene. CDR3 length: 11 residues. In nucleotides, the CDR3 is TGCAGCAGTTACGAGGGGATGAGCTACACCTTC. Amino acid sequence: CSSYEGMSYTF.

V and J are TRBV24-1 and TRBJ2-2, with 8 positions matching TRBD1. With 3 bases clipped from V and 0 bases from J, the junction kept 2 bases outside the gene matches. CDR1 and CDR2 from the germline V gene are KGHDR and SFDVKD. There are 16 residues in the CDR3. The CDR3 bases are TGTGCCACCAGTGATGGGGACAGGACGAACACCGGGGAGCTGTTTTTT. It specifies CATSDGDRTNTGELFF.